A selection of T cell receptor beta chains follows, all from one sample in a study of cytomegalovirus exposure and HLA in healthy donors. Here immunoSEQ multiplex PCR was the method, and the copy in TCRdb shows in-frame clones only, minus some. The data show about 170,000 clones, around 86% seen once. The sequencing sample was made of PBMCs. These receptors were obtained from a man aged 18 to 29 in good health and CMV-seropositive. Each CDR3 is given with its conserved first and last residue. Each record gives: clone size, V gene, D gene, J gene, CDR3 DNA, CDR3 protein. The D gene is left open where the match is weak. Clone size is shown for a subset of rows, as once, few, many or a class of expanded clone.

size: few
V: TRBV2
D: TRBD2
J: TRBJ2-2
DNA: TGTGCCAGCAGTTACCTAGCGGGGGGGTCGACCGGGGAGCTGTTTTTT
CDR3: CASSYLAGGSTGELFF

size: .
V: TRBV4-1
D: .
J: TRBJ1-3
DNA: TGCGCCAGCAGCCAAGATCGTGGGCGAGGAAACACCATATATTTT
CDR3: CASSQDRGRGNTIYF

size: .
V: TRBV5-1
D: TRBD1
J: TRBJ2-7
DNA: TGCGCCAGCAGCCCCCGAGGACAGGGGTCATCCTACGAGCAGTACTTC
CDR3: CASSPRGQGSSYEQYF

size: few
V: TRBV9
D: .
J: TRBJ2-2
DNA: TGTGCCAGCAGCGTAGGGGGAGCCGGGGAGCTGTTTTTT
CDR3: CASSVGGAGELFF

size: .
V: TRBV9
D: .
J: TRBJ2-2
DNA: TGTGCCAGCAGCGGACGAGGCACCGGGGAGCTGTTTTTT
CDR3: CASSGRGTGELFF

size: .
V: TRBV4-1
D: TRBD2
J: TRBJ2-1
DNA: TGCGCCAGCAGCCAAGGGCTAGCGGGAGGGGGCTCCTACAATGAGCAGTTCTTC
CDR3: CASSQGLAGGGSYNEQFF

size: many
V: TRBV5-5
D: TRBD1
J: TRBJ2-7
DNA: TGTGCCAGCAGCTGGACAGGTAGCGAGCAGTACTTC
CDR3: CASSWTGSEQYF

size: .
V: TRBV19
D: TRBD2
J: TRBJ2-7
DNA: TGTGCCAGTAGTCCTCATCCTGATGGGACTAGAACCTCCTACGAGCAGTACTTC
CDR3: CASSPHPDGTRTSYEQYF

size: .
V: TRBV9
D: .
J: TRBJ2-7
DNA: TGTGCCAGCAGCGTAGCTTCAGGTGCTGGTGAGCAGTACTTC
CDR3: CASSVASGAGEQYF

size: .
V: TRBV29-1
D: TRBD1
J: TRBJ1-4
DNA: TGCAGCGTTTGGGGACGAGACAGGGGGACAGCAACTAATGAAAAACTGTTTTTT
CDR3: CSVWGRDRGTATNEKLFF

size: .
V: TRBV28
D: .
J: TRBJ1-2
DNA: TGTGCCAGCAGGGACAGTACTAACTATGGCTACACCTTC
CDR3: CASRDSTNYGYTF

size: .
V: TRBV28
D: .
J: TRBJ2-3
DNA: TGTGCCAGCAGTCAAAGCGCAGATACGCAGTATTTT
CDR3: CASSQSADTQYF

size: .
V: TRBV5-4
D: .
J: TRBJ1-4
DNA: TGTGCCGCAAGAACCGGTGAAAAACTGTTTTTT
CDR3: CAARTGEKLFF

size: .
V: TRBV9
D: .
J: TRBJ1-6
DNA: TGTGCCAGCAGCCTGAGTTCCGCGGGTAATTCACCCCTCCACTTT
CDR3: CASSLSSAGNSPLHF

size: .
V: TRBV4-3
D: TRBD1
J: TRBJ2-2
DNA: TGCGCCAGCAGCCAAGACAGGGGGCTGTTTGGCGGGGAGCTGTTTTTT
CDR3: CASSQDRGLFGGELFF

size: .
V: TRBV11-1
D: .
J: TRBJ2-7
DNA: TGTGCCAGCAGCTCTCCCGGGGTAGCGAGAATCTTC
CDR3: CASSSPGVARIF

size: once
V: TRBV6-5
D: TRBD1
J: TRBJ2-7
DNA: TGTGCCAGCAGTTACTCGGGGACAGGGGACGAGCAGTACTTC
CDR3: CASSYSGTGDEQYF

size: .
V: TRBV29-1
D: .
J: TRBJ2-1
DNA: TGCAGCGTTCCCGTCTCGGGGGACGACAATGAGCAGTTCTTC
CDR3: CSVPVSGDDNEQFF

size: .
V: TRBV7-8
D: TRBD2
J: TRBJ2-2
DNA: TGTGCCAGCAGCTTCCTAGCGGGAGCCGGCGCCGGGGAGCTGTTTTTT
CDR3: CASSFLAGAGAGELFF

size: .
V: TRBV6-5
D: TRBD1
J: TRBJ1-2
DNA: TGTGCCAGCAGTTATGAGGGACAGAGCTATGGCTACACCTTC
CDR3: CASSYEGQSYGYTF

size: few
V: TRBV2
D: .
J: TRBJ1-1
DNA: TGTGCCAGCACCCTCCAGGGGTTAGGCACTGAAGCTTTCTTT
CDR3: CASTLQGLGTEAFF

size: .
V: TRBV18
D: TRBD1
J: TRBJ1-1
DNA: TGTGCCAGCTCACCCGACACAGGGGGTAACACTGAAGCTTTCTTT
CDR3: CASSPDTGGNTEAFF

size: .
V: TRBV29-1
D: TRBD2
J: TRBJ2-1
DNA: TGCAGCGTTGCTTCTTTAACAAGCGGGATTAACTACAATGAGCAGTTCTTC
CDR3: CSVASLTSGINYNEQFF

size: .
V: TRBV5-6
D: TRBD1
J: TRBJ1-5
DNA: TGTGCCAGCAGCCCCTTCGGGACAGATAGCAATCAGCCCCAGCATTTT
CDR3: CASSPFGTDSNQPQHF

size: .
V: TRBV29-1
D: TRBD1
J: TRBJ1-2
DNA: TGCAGCGTCTCCCGGACAGGGGATAATGACTACACCTTC
CDR3: CSVSRTGDNDYTF

size: .
V: TRBV27
D: .
J: TRBJ1-5
DNA: TGTGCCAGCAGTTTATCCTATAGTCCCAATCAGCCCCAGCATTTT
CDR3: CASSLSYSPNQPQHF

size: .
V: TRBV28
D: .
J: TRBJ2-7
DNA: TGTGCCAGCTCAAACCGGGGGTCCTACGAGCAGTACTTC
CDR3: CASSNRGSYEQYF

size: .
V: TRBV29-1
D: TRBD1
J: TRBJ2-5
DNA: TGCAGCGGCAGGGGGCGCGGGGAAGAGACCCAGTACTTC
CDR3: CSGRGRGEETQYF

size: .
V: TRBV7-3
D: .
J: TRBJ2-3
DNA: TGTGCCAGCAGCGCCCACCCAGGTACGCAGTATTTT
CDR3: CASSAHPGTQYF

size: .
V: TRBV28
D: .
J: TRBJ2-7
DNA: TGTGCCAGCAGTTTAGCGAGCTCCTACGAGCAGTACTTC
CDR3: CASSLASSYEQYF

size: .
V: TRBV7-8
D: TRBD2
J: TRBJ2-1
DNA: TGTGCCAGCACCCCCGGCCTAGCGGGAGGCTATTACAATGAGCAGTTCTTC
CDR3: CASTPGLAGGYYNEQFF

size: .
V: TRBV5-1
D: TRBD1
J: TRBJ1-1
DNA: TGCGCCAGCAGCTCTGACAGGGGAAACACTGAAGCTTTCTTT
CDR3: CASSSDRGNTEAFF

size: .
V: TRBV15
D: TRBD2
J: TRBJ2-7
DNA: TGTGCCACCAGCAGAGCAGCGGGGAACTACGAGCAGTACTTC
CDR3: CATSRAAGNYEQYF

size: .
V: TRBV9
D: .
J: TRBJ2-1
DNA: TGTGCCAGCAGCGCAACTTCGGAGTTACAGTTCTTC
CDR3: CASSATSELQFF

size: .
V: TRBV4-3
D: TRBD1
J: TRBJ2-7
DNA: TGCGCCAGCAGCCAACAATCGGACAGGGCCTACGAGCAGTACTTC
CDR3: CASSQQSDRAYEQYF

size: .
V: TRBV14
D: TRBD1
J: TRBJ1-4
DNA: TGTGCCAGCAGCCTCATGACAGGGGAAAAACTGTTTTTT
CDR3: CASSLMTGEKLFF

size: .
V: TRBV9
D: .
J: TRBJ1-1
DNA: TGTGCCAGCAGCGTAGGACAGGATCTTGGGCTGACCACTGAAGCTTTCTTT
CDR3: CASSVGQDLGLTTEAFF

size: .
V: TRBV5-1
D: TRBD1
J: TRBJ2-7
DNA: TGCGCCAGCAGCTTGGTCGGGACAGGGAACGAGCAGTACTTC
CDR3: CASSLVGTGNEQYF

size: many
V: TRBV28
D: .
J: TRBJ1-3
DNA: TGTGCCAGCAGGTCCGGGAGCTCTGGAAACACCATATATTTT
CDR3: CASRSGSSGNTIYF

size: few
V: TRBV4-1
D: .
J: TRBJ2-5
DNA: TGCGCCAGCAGCCAACCCAAGGACAGAAAAGAGACCCAGTACTTC
CDR3: CASSQPKDRKETQYF